Shown below are 26 T cell receptor beta chains from a single sample sequenced in a study of blood T cell repertoires in COVID-19. Clones were sequenced by immunoSEQ multiplex PCR, and TCRdb holds only the in-frame ones, with some missing. The sample lists 350,000 to 500,000 clones, about 88% occurring once. Sample: PBMCs or T cells enriched from blood (not recorded which). The receptors were sampled from a woman in her late teens or twenties who had been exposed to COVID-19.

Concerning this clone itself: This sequence may be a read error, since a much larger clone differs from it by one base. This CDR3 is also generated by other DNA sequences in the sample. This rearrangement joins TRBV7-6 to TRBJ1-1, with 7 bases identical to TRBD1. CDR3 length equals 17 residues. Germline CDR1 and CDR2: SGHVS and FNYEAQ. Losses at the gene ends were 2 bases for V and 1 base for J; bases not matched to a gene: 10. CDR3 sequence: CASSLSSSGTANTEAFF. The CDR3 region has the DNA TGTGCCAGCAGCTTATCTTCTTCCGGGACAGCGAACACTGAAGCTTTCTTT.

The chain has TRBV6-4 and TRBJ2-1; weak D call: TRBD1 (6 bases). V lost 6 bases and J 9 bases, leaving 15 bases between the germline ends. The germline gives CDR1 MRHNA, CDR2 SNTAGT. The CDR3 is 13 residues long. The CDR3 reads CASSATGYGEQFF. CDR3 nucleotides: TGTGCCAGCAGCGCTACAGGGTACGGTGAGCAGTTCTTC.

The rearrangement uses TRBV5-1 and TRBJ1-3, with a possible D match to TRBD1 (6 bases). The CDR3 is 15 amino acids. CDR1 is SGHRS, CDR2 YFSETQ, per germline. With 4 bases removed from V and 0 bases from J, the gap between germline ends came to 11 bases. CDR3 loop: CASSPWDNSGNTIYF. Here the CDR3 DNA reads TGCGCCAGCAGCCCGTGGGACAACTCTGGAAACACCATATATTTT.

The gene calls are TRBV5-3 and TRBJ1-2; 9 nucleotides line up with TRBD1. TRBV5-3 is assigned to the ORF class and has an uncertain function. With 4 bases clipped from V and 0 bases from J, the junction kept 4 bases outside the gene matches. CDR3 length equals 15 residues. The CDR3 protein is CARSHRDRANYGYTF. CDR3 DNA: TGTGCCAGAAGCCACCGGGACAGGGCTAACTATGGCTACACCTTC.

The genes are TRBV11-2 and TRBJ2-7, with 10 bases that match TRBD1. The germline V gene encodes CDR1 SGHAT and CDR2 FQNNGV. The CDR3 length is 14 residues. V shed 6 bases, J shed 5 bases, and the junction held 7 bases outside the gene matches. The CDR3 nucleotides read TGTGCCAGCAGGACCCGGGACAGGGGTAACGAGCAGTACTTC. Its protein product is CASRTRDRGNEQYF.

The J gene is TRBJ2-3, the V gene TRBV29-1; weak D call: TRBD1 (7 bases). This CDR3 has 18 residues. CDR1 is SQVTM and CDR2 is ANQGSEA in the germline V gene. V gave up 4 bases and J gave up 2 bases, with 25 bases separating them. CDR3 DNA: TGCAGCGTTGGCGGACAGGAAGGGAGGAATACCCTCACAGATACGCAGTATTTT. Translation gives CSVGGQEGRNTLTDTQYF.

The J gene is TRBJ2-1, the V gene TRBV7-8, with 8 positions matching TRBD1. The CDR3 has 15 amino acids. The trim removed 7 bases at V and 9 bases at J, leaving 14 bases unmatched. CDR1 and CDR2 from the germline V gene are SGHVS and FQNEAQ. The CDR3 here is CASTLTGGWPLEQFF. DNA of the CDR3: TGTGCCAGCACCCTTACAGGGGGGTGGCCTCTTGAGCAGTTCTTC.

The V and J genes are TRBV4-3 and TRBJ2-7; D is ambiguous. CDR1 is LGHNA and CDR2 is YSLEER in the germline V gene. The V end lost 5 bases, the J end lost 0 bases, and 20 bases lay between the germline ends. The CDR3 runs to 17 residues. The CDR3 sequence is CASSVGVTDQFSYEQYF. In nucleotides, the CDR3 is TGCGCCAGCAGCGTCGGCGTTACAGATCAATTCTCCTACGAGCAGTACTTC.

This clone was counted a single time. V is TRBV29-1 and J is TRBJ2-5, with TRBD2 matching 13 bases. With 6 bases clipped from V and 4 bases from J, the junction kept 2 bases outside the gene matches. This CDR3 spans 13 amino acids. Germline CDR1 and CDR2: SQVTM and ANQGSEA. The CDR3 protein is CSVRTSGRETQYF. The CDR3 bases are TGCAGCGTCCGGACTAGCGGGAGAGAGACCCAGTACTTC.

The chain recombines TRBV25-1 with TRBJ1-2, with unresolved D. In germline, CDR1 is MGHDK, CDR2 SYGVNS. The ends were cut back, 2 bases at V and 8 bases at J, with 9 bases in the middle. The CDR3 length is 12 residues. The CDR3 DNA is TGTGCCAGCAGTGAAATCGGTAACGGCTACACCTTC. This gives the protein CASSEIGNGYTF.

V and J are TRBV29-1 and TRBJ2-1; TRBD2 is a possible D gene (6 bases). The V end was cut by 4 bases, the J end by 0 bases, with 13 bases between. This CDR3 is built from 15 residues. Germline loops: CDR1 SQVTM, CDR2 ANQGSEA. The CDR3 protein is CSVGDSSSSYNEQFF. CDR3 nucleotide sequence: TGCAGCGTTGGGGACTCCTCGAGCTCCTACAATGAGCAGTTCTTC.

This clone was seen more than once but under ten times. The chain couples TRBV27 to TRBJ1-6, with D tentatively TRBD1 (6 bases). The CDR3 has 13 amino acids. Germline-derived CDR1 and CDR2 are MNHEY and SMNVEV (reference sequence). The V end was cut by 4 bases, the J end by 7 bases, with 8 bases between. DNA of the CDR3: TGTGCCAGCAGTTCGGGGGGCAATTCACCCCTCCACTTT. This translates into CASSSGGNSPLHF.

The rearrangement joins TRBV24-1 to TRBJ2-2; perhaps TRBD2 as D (6 bases). The germline CDR1 and CDR2 sequences are KGHDR and SFDVKD. V lost 0 bases to trimming and J lost 4 bases, with 14 bases between them. The CDR3 contains 17 residues. CDR3 region: CATSDLEGRSGTGELFF. Written as DNA, the CDR3 is TGTGCCACCAGTGATTTGGAGGGGAGGAGTGGCACCGGGGAGCTGTTTTTT.

The V and J genes are TRBV11-2 and TRBJ1-4, with D unresolved. Per germline, CDR1 SGHAT and CDR2 FQNNGV. V lost 4 bases to trimming and J lost 0 bases, with 15 bases between them. The CDR3 totals 17 residues. As DNA, the CDR3 is TGTGCCAGCAGCTCAGACCTCTACTACACAACTAATGAAAAACTGTTTTTT. Encoded protein: CASSSDLYYTTNEKLFF.

This clone was seen just once. V gene TRBV19 combines with J gene TRBJ2-7; D not resolved. CDR1 is LNHDA, CDR2 SQIVND, per germline (reference sequence). The V and J ends lost 1 base and 3 bases respectively, with 13 bases between them. The CDR3 consists of 15 residues. DNA of the CDR3: TGTGCCAGTAGTATAGGTAATCCGGTCGTCTACGAGCAGTACTTC. Translating it yields CASSIGNPVVYEQYF.

This clone was counted a single time. The rearrangement links TRBV7-8 to TRBJ2-1; D unresolved. V shed 4 bases and J shed 0 bases, with 13 bases lying between them. CDR1 and CDR2 (germline): SGHVS, FQNEAQ. The CDR3 has 16 residues. CDR3 loop: CASSSSRQRSYNEQFF. The DNA for the CDR3 is TGTGCCAGCAGCTCGAGCCGCCAGCGCTCCTACAATGAGCAGTTCTTC.

The chain joins TRBV20-1 to TRBJ2-7; D unresolved. The CDR3 sequence is 11 residues long. Looked up from germline, CDR1 is DFQATT and CDR2 is SNEGSKA (reference sequence). With 4 bases removed from V and 3 bases from J, the gap between germline ends came to 7 bases. This chain's CDR3 is CSATSNYEQYF. The CDR3, as DNA: TGCAGTGCTACTAGTAACTACGAGCAGTACTTC.

This chain connects TRBV6-1 to TRBJ1-3; the D gene is possibly TRBD1 (6 bases). Germline assignment: CDR1 MNHNS and CDR2 SASEGT. Trimming removed 3 bases at V and 0 bases at J, with 21 bases between. The CDR3 consists of 19 residues. CDR3 DNA sequence: TGTGCCAGCAGTGATGACCCTACAGGGATCCTAGGCTCTGGAAACACCATATATTTT. This translates into CASSDDPTGILGSGNTIYF.

The chain uses TRBV24-1 and TRBJ2-7, with TRBD1 matching 8 bases. Germline lookup yields CDR1 KGHDR and CDR2 SFDVKD. V dropped 2 bases and J dropped 3; count of bases not matched to a gene: 2. CDR3 length: 14 amino acids. The CDR3 is CATSDSGTGYEQYF. In nucleotides, the CDR3 is TGTGCCACCAGTGATTCAGGGACAGGCTACGAGCAGTACTTC.

The V and J genes are TRBV10-3 and TRBJ2-7, with 8 bases lining up with TRBD1. The CDR3 totals 13 residues. Germline V gives CDR1 ENHRY, CDR2 SYGVKD. The junction had 3 bases not matched to a gene; V was cut back by 5 bases and J by 3 bases. In DNA form, the CDR3 reads TGTGCCATCAGTAACGACAGGGGCTACGAGCAGTACTTC. As protein: CAISNDRGYEQYF.

V and J are TRBV19 and TRBJ1-5; maybe TRBD1 (5 bases). Germline CDR1 and CDR2: LNHDA and SQIVND (reference sequence). Trimming stripped 6 bases from V and 3 bases from J, with 18 bases between. CDR3 size: 16 residues. DNA for the CDR3: TGTGCCAGTAGATCGGCAGGGCTTATCGCCAATCAGCCCCAGCATTTT. As protein: CASRSAGLIANQPQHF.

This clone showed up just once. V gene TRBV19 combines with J gene TRBJ1-5, with 7 bases matching TRBD1. The CDR3 covers 15 residues. With 5 bases clipped from V and 5 bases from J, the junction kept 9 bases outside the gene matches. The V gene's germline CDR1 is LNHDA and CDR2 SQIVND (reference sequence). This CDR3 reads CASSPRQGGDQPQHF. The CDR3 DNA is TGTGCCAGTAGTCCCAGACAGGGTGGCGATCAGCCCCAGCATTTT.

The chain combines TRBV5-1 with TRBJ1-1; D gene unclear. The germline CDR1 and CDR2 sequences are SGHRS and YFSETQ. V was pared by 0 bases and J by 0 bases, with 9 bases between. The CDR3 runs 15 residues. The CDR3 sequence is CASSLGPRMNTEAFF. The DNA of the CDR3 is TGCGCCAGCAGCTTGGGGCCCAGAATGAACACTGAAGCTTTCTTT.

A note on this clone: Other DNA variants within this sample encode the same CDR3. V usage is TRBV7-9 and J usage is TRBJ2-7, with D tentatively TRBD1 (6 bases). Trimming removed 6 bases from V and 5 bases from J, with 11 bases in between. This CDR3 region has 12 residues. CDR1 is SEHNR and CDR2 is FQNEAQ in the germline V gene (reference sequence). The CDR3 loop is CASSSRGDEQYF. CDR3 bases: TGTGCCAGCAGTAGCAGGGGCGACGAGCAGTACTTC.

The rearrangement links TRBV4-1 to TRBJ1-2; 7 bases are shared with TRBD1. The CDR3 has 17 residues. V lost 0 bases, J lost 0 bases, and 7 bases stayed unmatched. CDR1 and CDR2 (germline): MGHRA, YSYEKL. CDR3 DNA: TGCGCCAGCAGCCAAGAGGGACAGAGTGAAGCTAACTATGGCTACACCTTC. Protein sequence: CASSQEGQSEANYGYTF.

The chain links TRBV28 to TRBJ2-7; D unclear. The CDR3 spans 13 residues. Germline CDR1 is MDHEN and CDR2 is SYDVKM. Deletions cut 4 bases from V and 0 bases from J, with 7 bases between. The CDR3 spells CASSYRSSYEQYF. The CDR3 DNA is TGTGCCAGCAGTTACCGGAGCTCCTACGAGCAGTACTTC. The full variable domain, rest sourced from reference TRBV28 and TRBJ2-7, is DVKVTQSSRYLVKRTGEKVFLECVQDMDHENMFWYRQDPGLGLRLIYFSYDVKMKEKGDIPEGYSVSREKKERFSLILESASTNQTSMYLCASSYRSSYEQYFGPGTRLTVT.